This T cell receptor beta chain was sequenced during a study of blood T cell repertoires in COVID-19. The repertoire was sequenced with immunoSEQ multiplex PCR; TCRdb's copy has only in-frame clones and lacks some. The sample has about 350,000 clones, roughly 87% seen once. CDR1 and CDR2 from the germline V gene are SQVTM and ANQGSEA. With 6 bases clipped from V and 0 bases from J, the junction kept 7 bases outside the gene matches. This CDR3 spans 14 amino acids. Sequenced input: PBMCs or T cells enriched from blood (not recorded which). The receptor was derived from a woman in her twenties or thirties who had recovered from COVID-19. The chain is built from TRBV29-1 and TRBJ2-7; TRBD1 matches 8 bases. The CDR3 nucleotides are TGCAGCGTCCCCCGGGACAGGAACTCCTACGAGCAGTACTTC. This codes for CSVPRDRNSYEQYF.